This T cell receptor beta chain originates from a study of vaccination and CD4 T cells after COVID-19. Sequencing of cultured CD4+ T cell DNA used the Oncomine TCR Beta short-read assay. TCRdb re-analysed the PCR reads in MiXCR, keeping a single row per CDR3 protein. The sample holds 15,000 to 20,000 distinct CDR3 sequences, about half seen once. Notes on this clonotype: No antigen is known for it.

The CDR3 runs to 13 residues. Trimming cost V 6 bases and J 7 bases; bases outside gene matches: 4. In germline, CDR1 is MNHEY, CDR2 SMNVEV (reference sequence). Treatment: 10-day PBMC culture with coronavirus spike peptide pools or control peptides (ViraFEST assay). The material sequenced was CD4+ T cells from blood, cultured in vitro. The sequence came from a human donor who had recovered from COVID-19. This chain connects TRBV27 to TRBJ1-4, with TRBD1 identical over 8 bases. CDR3 loop: CASSQDRGEKLFF. CDR3 bases: TGTGCCAGCAGCCAAGACAGGGGTGAAAAACTGTTTTTT.